The rows below give T cell receptor beta chains drawn from one sample of a study of human T cells and chemical hapten exposure. TCRdb re-called the RACE reads with MiXCR, one entry per CDR3 protein. The sample holds roughly 70,000 distinct CDR3 sequences; approximately 32% are singletons and the top ten take nearly 9%. Sequenced here: whole blood, sampled in connection with sensitization to the hapten diphenylcyclopropenone (DPC). The receptors originated from a man aged 40-50 years with alopecia areata. Some clones in this sample may be carry-over from other donors' samples. The CDR3 runs from the conserved cysteine through the conserved F or W. The D gene is left open where the match is weak. Size values are once, few and many counts, or a class for expanded clones, and some rows have none.

few	14	TRBV6-1	TRBJ1-5	TRBD1	TGTGCCAGCATAGAGGGGGCGAGCAATCAGCCCCAGCATTTT	CASIEGASNQPQHF
-	15	TRBV20-1	TRBJ1-5	-	TGCAGTGCTAGAGATCTGCGGGATAGCAATCAGCCCCAGCATTTT	CSARDLRDSNQPQHF
-	14	TRBV15	TRBJ1-1	-	TGTGCCACCAGCCGAGTGACAGGACCGGCGGAAGCTTTCTTT	CATSRVTGPAEAFF
-	13	TRBV7-9	TRBJ2-2	-	TGTGCCAGCAGCCGATTGAACACCGGGGAGCTGTTTTTT	CASSRLNTGELFF
-	18	TRBV6-6	TRBJ2-1	TRBD2	TGTGCCAGCAGTCAGGGACTAGCGGGAGTGGGATCCTACAATGAGCAGTTCTTC	CASSQGLAGVGSYNEQFF
-	14	TRBV6-5	TRBJ2-5	-	TGTGCCAGCAGTTGGGGATCTGGGAGCGAGACCCAGTACTTC	CASSWGSGSETQYF
few	11	TRBV5-6	TRBJ2-2	-	TGTGCCAGCAGCAGTGCCGGGGAGCTGTTTTTT	CASSSAGELFF
-	14	TRBV7-6	TRBJ2-3	-	TGTGCCAGCAGCACAACTGGACTGCTAGATACGCAGTATTTT	CASSTTGLLDTQYF
few	15	TRBV20-1	TRBJ2-7	-	TGCAGTGCTAGAGATCTCTTTTTGGGAACCCACGAGCAGTACTTC	CSARDLFLGTHEQYF
-	15	TRBV4-2	TRBJ2-2	TRBD1	TGTGCCAGCAGCCTGGGACAGGGTGAGGCCGGGGAGCTGTTTTTT	CASSLGQGEAGELFF
-	14	TRBV28	TRBJ2-7	TRBD1	TGTGCCAGCAGACTGGACAGGGGTCGATACGAGCAGTACTTC	CASRLDRGRYEQYF
-	18	TRBV4-3	TRBJ1-6	-	TGCGCCAGCAGCCAAGAGCTCACAACCGCCGACTATAATTCACCCCTCCACTTT	CASSQELTTADYNSPLHF
-	14	TRBV3-1	TRBJ2-5	TRBD2	TGTGCCAGCAGCCAAATCGGGGGGCAAGAGACCCAGTACTTC	CASSQIGGQETQYF